The TCR beta chain under discussion was sequenced for a study of T cell repertoires in cytomegalovirus infection (dated by TCRdb to 2018 to 2020). Context from the whole study: Alongside well-studied HLA-B-restricted epitopes, the peptide stimulations were aimed at recently identified HLA-C-restricted CMV epitopes, whose presentation resists viral immunomodulation. Donor HLA type was relevant to the analysis, as public TCR beta signatures indicated carriage of CMV infection together with the matching HLA type. What the study reported, not specific to this receptor: The ex vivo response was dominated by HLA-C-restricted CMV-specific TCR beta clonotypes, which also provided the single most frequent clonotype in two of eight donors. In both this cohort and an independent cohort of several hundred donors, the cumulative frequency of public TCR beta family members distinguished carriers of CMV infection plus the relevant HLA type.

The sample was run on an Illumina HiSeq 1500. TCRdb trimmed public reads at Q25 via fastp, called clones via MiXCR and kept in-frame beta chains. Merged by CDR3 protein, the rows form single entries marked with the most common genes and DNA. Within this sample are 650,000 to 850,000 distinct CDR3 sequences, with approximately 32% of them counted one time only. Clones ranked in the top ten supply roughly 13% of the sample. This clonotype appeared many times. Its antigen remains unidentified. Nothing much larger sits one base from this clone, and base qualities are not available. The sample's treatment or condition label is to be understood as: in vitro stimulation with specific CMV peptide epitopes to enrich CMV-specific T cells. The germline V gene encodes CDR1 SGHVS and CDR2 FQNEAQ. Trimming takes 2 bases from V and 0 bases from J, and the germline ends sit 11 bases apart. Including cysteine and phenylalanine, the CDR3 has 15 amino acids. Left in the record is the CDR3 DNA by itself, 45 bases read in frame from the first base.

This TCR was recovered from a human donor in good health (CMV status not recorded). Some clones in this sample may be carry-over from other donors' samples. The chain is made from TRBV7-8 and TRBJ2-7, and the D gene may be TRBD2, 7 bases matching. The sequencing used cultured CD8+ T cells from PBMCs, collected from culture after CMV antigen stimulation. The CDR3 protein is CASSLWAGASYEQYF. The sequenced DNA: TGTGCCAGCAGCTTATGGGCGGGGGCCTCCTACGAGCAGTACTTC.